This T cell receptor (beta chain) was identified in a study of control samples from healthy donors and cancer patients. V shed 6 bases and J shed 1 base, with 7 bases lying between them. This CDR3 has 12 amino acids. Per germline, CDR1 SNHLY and CDR2 FYNNEI. Here immunoSEQ multiplex PCR was the method, and the copy in TCRdb shows in-frame clones only, minus some. In the table there are under 80,000 clones, approximately 93% of which are singletons. Input material: PBMCs. The chain combines TRBV2 with TRBJ2-7; no reliable D call. This receptor was identified in a woman aged 40-49 years with lung cancer. CDR3 protein: CASRQDSYEQYF. CDR3 nucleotides: TGTGCCAGCAGGCAGGATTCCTACGAGCAGTACTTC.